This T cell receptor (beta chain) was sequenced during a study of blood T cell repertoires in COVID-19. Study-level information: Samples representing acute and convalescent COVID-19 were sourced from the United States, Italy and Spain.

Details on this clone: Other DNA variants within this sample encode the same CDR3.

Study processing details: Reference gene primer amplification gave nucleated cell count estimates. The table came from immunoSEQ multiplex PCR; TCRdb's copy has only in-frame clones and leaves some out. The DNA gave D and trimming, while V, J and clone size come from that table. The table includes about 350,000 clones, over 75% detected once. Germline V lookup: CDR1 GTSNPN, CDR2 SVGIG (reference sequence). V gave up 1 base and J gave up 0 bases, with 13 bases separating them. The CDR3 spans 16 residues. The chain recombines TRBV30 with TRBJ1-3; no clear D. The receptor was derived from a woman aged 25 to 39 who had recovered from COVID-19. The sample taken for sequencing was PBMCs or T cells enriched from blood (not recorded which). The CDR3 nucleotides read TGTGCCTGGAGTGGGACTGCTCCGAGCTCTGGAAACACCATATATTTT. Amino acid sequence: CAWSGTAPSSGNTIYF.